Listed here are 17 T cell receptor beta chains from one sample, sequenced in a study of identical twins. TCRdb re-analysed the 5' RACE reads in MiXCR, keeping a single row per CDR3 protein. The data hold about 570,000 distinct CDR3 sequences, with 9.6% observed a single time. The sample also formed part of further work on yellow fever vaccine responses in identical twins.

Sequencing input: PBMCs. These receptors were collected from a woman under 30 in good health.

The chain joins TRBV4-1 to TRBJ2-7; D could derive from TRBD1 or TRBD2 (5 bases each). CDR1 is MGHRA, CDR2 YSYEKL, per germline. Trimming pared 0 bases from V and 3 bases from J, leaving 18 bases between. This CDR3 has 17 residues. CDR3 sequence reads: CASSQDEGPRGNYEQYF. DNA for the CDR3: TGCGCCAGCAGCCAAGATGAGGGGCCAAGAGGTAACTACGAGCAGTACTTC.

The chain combines TRBV19 with TRBJ1-1; 7 nucleotides align to TRBD1. The CDR3 has 17 amino acids. J gave up 4 bases and V 6 bases, and 17 bases lay outside the gene matches. Looked up from germline, CDR1 is LNHDA and CDR2 is SQIVND (reference sequence). CDR3 amino acids: CASSSTGIARVGTEAFF. For the CDR3, the DNA is TGTGCCAGTAGCTCGACAGGGATCGCTAGAGTTGGCACTGAAGCTTTCTTT.

This clonotype was detected only a few times. Just one base apart from a much larger clone, this may be a read error. The rearrangement joins TRBV15 to TRBJ2-7, with D tentatively TRBD2 (7 bases). The CDR3 contains 14 residues. Per the germline V gene, CDR1 is LNHNV and CDR2 is YYDKDF (reference sequence). CDR3 in amino acids: CATSRAGASDERYF. The CDR3 DNA is TGTGCCACCAGCAGGGCGGGGGCTAGCGACGAGCGGTACTTC.

Ten or more counts support this clonotype. The chain couples TRBV27 to TRBJ2-7, with TRBD2 matching over 8 bases. After removal of 0 bases from V and 3 bases from J, the junction contained 1 base not matched to a gene. Germline loops: CDR1 MNHEY, CDR2 SMNVEV (reference sequence). There are 14 residues in the CDR3. CDR3 in DNA: TGTGCCAGCAGTTTATCGGCGGGGGGCTACGAGCAGTACTTC. This gives the protein CASSLSAGGYEQYF.

This chain connects TRBV2 to TRBJ1-5; D is unresolved. The ends were cut back, 4 bases at V and 5 bases at J, with 6 bases in the middle. The CDR3 is made up of 12 amino acids. Germline CDR1 SNHLY, CDR2 FYNNEI. The CDR3 loop reads CASSVRDQPQHF. In nucleotides, the CDR3 is TGTGCCAGCAGTGTACGGGATCAGCCCCAGCATTTT.

This clonotype has a count of ten or more. The gene calls are TRBV29-1 and TRBJ2-7; D remains ambiguous. V was cut by 4 bases and J by 2 bases, with 12 bases left in between. CDR1 is SQVTM and CDR2 is ANQGSEA in the germline V gene. CDR3 length: 13 residues. The CDR3 protein is CSVVARDTYEQYF. CDR3 in DNA: TGCAGCGTTGTAGCCAGAGACACCTACGAGCAGTACTTC.

This clonotype was counted at least ten times. CDR3 amino acids: CASSYSVVSEQFF. CDR3 nucleotides: TGTGCCAGCAGTTACTCTGTAGTAAGCGAGCAGTTCTTC. This chain connects TRBV6-2 or TRBV6-3 to TRBJ2-1; no definite D call. CDR1 is MNHEY and CDR2 is SVGEGT in the germline V gene. V lost 0 bases to trimming and J lost 10 bases, with 10 bases between them. This CDR3 comprises 13 residues.

A word on this clonotype: This may stem from a read error, because a much larger clone lies one nucleotide away. The V and J genes are TRBV27 and TRBJ1-1; no clear D. The CDR3 contains 12 residues. V dropped 7 bases and J dropped 0 bases, with 6 bases sitting between them. Germline lookup yields CDR1 MNHEY and CDR2 SMNVEV (reference sequence). The CDR3 region has the DNA TGTGCCAGCACGCCCATGAACACTGAAGCTTTCTTT. Residues: CASTPMNTEAFF.

This chain uses TRBV20-1 with TRBJ2-1; possibly TRBD2 for D (6 bases). CDR1 and CDR2 from the germline V gene are DFQATT and SNEGSKA (reference sequence). This CDR3 region has 13 residues. V was pared by 6 bases and J by 6 bases, with 15 bases between. The CDR3, as DNA: TGCAGTGCCAACGCCGGGAGTAGCAATGAGCAGTTCTTC. It encodes CSANAGSSNEQFF.

Worth noting for this clonotype: A much larger clone lies one base from this, so it may be a read error. The chain carries TRBV7-2 and TRBJ2-5, with 7 bases that match TRBD2. CDR3 size: 16 residues. Germline CDR1 reads SGHTA; CDR2 reads FQGNSA. CDR3 sequence: CASGLRAGTYQETQYF. DNA of the CDR3: TGTGCCAGCGGCTTAAGAGCGGGGACCTACCAAGAGACCCAGTACTTC.

The CDR3: CASSGMFRNTEAFF. In DNA form, the CDR3 reads TGTGCCAGCAGTGGAATGTTTCGGAACACTGAAGCTTTCTTT. V usage is TRBV6-1 and J usage is TRBJ1-1; D is undetermined. Germline loops: CDR1 MNHNS, CDR2 SASEGT. The CDR3 length is 14 residues. The ends were cut back, 4 bases at V and 1 base at J, with 10 bases in the middle.

This clonotype showed up many times. The chain has TRBV7-2 and TRBJ2-7, with 13 bases fitting TRBD2. The trim removed 5 bases at V and 8 bases at J, leaving 9 bases unmatched. This CDR3 region has 15 residues. Germline CDR1 reads SGHTA; CDR2 reads FQGNSA. CDR3 in amino acids: CASSDPGLAGYKQYF. The DNA for the CDR3 is TGTGCCAGCAGCGATCCGGGACTAGCGGGGTATAAGCAGTACTTC.

This clonotype turned up a few times. V usage is TRBV5-4 and J usage is TRBJ1-2; 8 positions agree with TRBD1. The ends lost 0 bases at V and 8 bases at J; junction bases unmatched: 9. This CDR3 region has 15 residues. The germline V gene encodes CDR1 SGHNT and CDR2 YYREEE (reference sequence). CDR3 protein: CASSLVATGEGGYTF. Here the CDR3 DNA reads TGTGCCAGCAGCTTGGTGGCGACAGGGGAAGGAGGCTACACCTTC.

In regard to this clonotype: The likely explanation is a read error, given a far larger clone one base away. The chain is built from TRBV6-1 and TRBJ2-7; D is unresolved. The CDR3 sequence is 11 residues long. The V and J ends lost 6 bases and 3 bases respectively, with 6 bases between them. The V gene's germline CDR1 is MNHNS and CDR2 SASEGT. The CDR3 reads CASRSLYEQYF. CDR3 nucleotides: TGTGCCAGCAGGTCCCTCTACGAGCAGTACTTC.

This clonotype was seen ten or more times. The chain couples TRBV5-1 to TRBJ1-4, with TRBD1 matching 7 bases. The CDR3 consists of 14 residues. CDR1 is SGHRS, CDR2 YFSETQ, per germline. The V and J ends lost 0 bases and 5 bases, in that order; junction bases with no gene match: 1. This CDR3 reads CASSLGQGNEKLFF. The CDR3 nucleotides are TGCGCCAGCAGCTTGGGACAGGGAAATGAAAAACTGTTTTTT.

The table lists this clonotype with a few counts. This chain uses TRBV20-1 with TRBJ2-3, with D unresolved. Between the trimmed V and J ends, which lost 0 bases and 0 bases, there was a span of 13 bases. CDR1 DFQATT and CDR2 SNEGSKA come from the germline V gene (reference sequence). The CDR3 sequence is 16 residues long. CDR3 sequence reads: CSARDGRLESTDTQYF. The CDR3 coding sequence is TGCAGTGCTAGAGATGGTCGCCTCGAGAGCACAGATACGCAGTATTTT.

This clonotype was counted many times. The genes are TRBV3-1 and TRBJ2-1; 7 nucleotides agree with TRBD2. Trimming cost V 1 base and J 5 bases; bases outside gene matches: 5. CDR1 is LGHDT, CDR2 YNNKEL, per germline (reference sequence). This CDR3 is built from 15 residues. The CDR3 sequence: CASSQGWTRDNEQFF. In DNA, the CDR3 is TGTGCCAGCAGCCAAGGGTGGACTAGAGACAATGAGCAGTTCTTC.